This record looks at one T cell receptor (beta chain) sequence and its context. Per the original data handling: Counts of nucleated cells, estimated from reference gene primer amplification, were obtained. The data were produced by immunoSEQ multiplex PCR, yet TCRdb's version contains in-frame clones alone and is incomplete. D and trimming come from the DNA, and the V and J calls and clone size come from that table. The sample consists of approximately 150,000 clones, 87% of them appearing once. V gave up 1 base and J gave up 7 bases; unmatched junction bases: 4. The germline gives CDR1 SGHTA, CDR2 FQGNSA. CDR3 length: 14 residues. The data stem from a study of blood T cell repertoires in COVID-19. Background on the study: PBMCs, B-cell-depleted T cells, or T cells provided the cDNA or gDNA that made up the material.

The chain is built from TRBV7-2 and TRBJ1-2, with 9 bases matching TRBD1. Sequenced sample: peripheral blood. This receptor was identified in a woman aged 45-65 years with active or convalescent COVID-19. The DNA of the CDR3 is TGTGCCAGCAGCTTAGGTGGGACAGGGTTTGGCTACACCTTC. Residues: CASSLGGTGFGYTF.